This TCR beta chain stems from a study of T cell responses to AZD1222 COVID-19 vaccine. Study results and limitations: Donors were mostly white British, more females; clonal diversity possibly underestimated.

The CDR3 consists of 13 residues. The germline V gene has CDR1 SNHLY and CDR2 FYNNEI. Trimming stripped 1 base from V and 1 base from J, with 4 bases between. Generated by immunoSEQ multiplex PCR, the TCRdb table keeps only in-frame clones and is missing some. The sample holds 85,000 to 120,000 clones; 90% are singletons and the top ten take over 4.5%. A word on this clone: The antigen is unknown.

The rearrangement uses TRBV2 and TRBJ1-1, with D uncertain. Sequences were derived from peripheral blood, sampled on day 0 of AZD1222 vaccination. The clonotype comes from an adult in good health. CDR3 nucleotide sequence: TGTGCCAGCAGTGAAGACAGGAACACTGAAGCTTTCTTT. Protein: CASSEDRNTEAFF. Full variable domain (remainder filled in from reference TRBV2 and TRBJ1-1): EPEVTQTPSHQVTQMGQEVILRCVPISNHLYFYWYRQILGQKVEFLVSFYNNEISEKSEIFDDQFSVERPDGSNFTLKIRSTKLEDSAMYFCASSEDRNTEAFFGQGTRLTVV.